Following are 11 T cell receptor beta chains from one sample sequenced in a study of regulatory T cells in long-lasting Graves disease. Building of the TCR beta libraries involved iRepertoire HTBI primers and Arm-PCR of CDR3 regions. Via MiXCR, TCRdb re-called the multiplex PCR reads, giving one row per CDR3 protein. In the table there are some 500,000 distinct CDR3 sequences, roughly 15% of which are singletons. Time point indicated: newly diagnosed GD, antithyroid drugs for less than 3 months. After RNA was extracted from PBMCs, the TCR library was made from it. The sample was also reused in another study, on T cells in Graves' hyperthyroidism and ophthalmopathy.

This specimen consisted of peripheral blood mononuclear cells (PBMCs), obtained at new diagnosis, from a patient treated with antithyroid drugs. These receptors were taken from a woman aged 35-65 years with Graves disease.

This clonotype was seen only a few times. This chain uses TRBV2 with TRBJ1-4, with unresolved D. Germline V gene lookup returns CDR1 SNHLY and CDR2 FYNNEI. The ends were cut back, 7 bases at V and 7 bases at J, with 10 bases in the middle. The CDR3 loop spans 12 amino acids. CDR3 residues: CASIENSEKLFF. Here the CDR3 DNA reads TGTGCCAGCATCGAAAACAGTGAAAAACTGTTTTTT.

This clonotype has a count of ten or more. The rearrangement links TRBV2 to TRBJ1-6; 8 nucleotides align to TRBD1. Germline loops: CDR1 SNHLY, CDR2 FYNNEI. With V trimmed by 6 bases and J by 7 bases, 11 bases remained unmatched. The CDR3 spans 16 residues. The CDR3 bases are TGTGCCAGCAGGAATGACAGGGGAAACTTCAATTCACCCCTCCACTTT. Translated: CASRNDRGNFNSPLHF.

The sample holds many counts of this clonotype. The chain is built from TRBV12-3 or TRBV12-4 and TRBJ1-2; possible D gene TRBD1, 5 bases. Trimming left V 5 bases short and J 4 bases short, with 14 bases between. The CDR3 consists of 14 residues. The CDR3 region has the DNA TGTGCCAGCAGTCCGGGGGTGGGGACCTATGGCTACACCTTC. Amino acid sequence: CASSPGVGTYGYTF.

V and J are TRBV15 and TRBJ1-5; D is ambiguous. V gave up 0 bases and J gave up 5 bases, with 8 bases separating them. The CDR3 consists of 14 residues. CDR1 is LNHNV, CDR2 YYDKDF, per germline (reference sequence). CDR3 bases: TGTGCCACCAGCAGAGATCGAGGAGATCAGCCCCAGCATTTT. This encodes CATSRDRGDQPQHF.

This clonotype was picked up many times. The chain links TRBV2 to TRBJ1-3, with 9 bases aligning to TRBD1. Looked up from germline, CDR1 is SNHLY and CDR2 is FYNNEI. V was clipped by 4 bases and J by 2 bases; unmatched bases: 6. The CDR3 contains 16 residues. CDR3 region: CASSGGTGQPGNTIYF. CDR3 coding DNA: TGTGCCAGCAGTGGCGGGACAGGGCAACCTGGAAACACCATATATTTT.

This clonotype was observed a handful of times. V gene TRBV3-1 combines with J gene TRBJ2-7; D may be TRBD1 or TRBD2 (6 bases each). CDR1 is LGHDT, CDR2 YNNKEL, per germline (reference sequence). The length of the CDR3 is 11 residues. The ends were cut back, 9 bases at V and 3 bases at J, with 9 bases in the middle. CDR3 DNA sequence: TGTGCCAGTGGGGGGCACTACGAGCAGTACTTC. Its translation is CASGGHYEQYF.

The rearrangement links TRBV19 to TRBJ2-6; tentative D call: TRBD1 (5 bases). The V and J ends lost 0 bases and 1 base respectively, with 7 bases between them. CDR3 length: 16 residues. Germline CDR1 LNHDA, CDR2 SQIVND (reference sequence). CDR3 in DNA: TGTGCCAGTAGTATAGATGCAGGGTCTGGGGCCAACGTCCTGACTTTC. It encodes CASSIDAGSGANVLTF.

Written as DNA, the CDR3 is TGCAGTGCCCAGGGCAATGGCTACACCTTC. Translating it yields CSAQGNGYTF. V usage is TRBV20-1 and J usage is TRBJ1-2, with D perhaps TRBD1 (5 bases). V gave up 6 bases and J gave up 6 bases, with 8 bases separating them. Germline CDR1 and CDR2: DFQATT and SNEGSKA (reference sequence). CDR3 length: 10 amino acids.

This clonotype has just a few counts. J is TRBJ2-7 and V is TRBV30; D may be TRBD1 or TRBD2 (5 bases each). Trimming removed 4 bases from V and 7 bases from J, with 23 bases in between. Germline V gene sequence: CDR1 GTSNPN, CDR2 SVGIG (reference sequence). The CDR3 consists of 15 residues. The CDR3 DNA is TGTGCCTGGAAGATCCCCGGGACCTTGTCTTTGGAGCAGTACTTC. As protein: CAWKIPGTLSLEQYF.

This clonotype was found many times. The V call is TRBV12-3 or TRBV12-4, the J call TRBJ1-3; possibly TRBD1 for D (5 bases). The CDR3 has 18 residues. Trimming removed 8 bases at V and 3 bases at J, with 26 bases between. The CDR3 DNA reads as TGTGCCAGCTGGGGGTTCCCAGACAGCGATATCTATGGAAACACCATATATTTT. This gives the protein CASWGFPDSDIYGNTIYF.

This chain joins TRBV20-1 and TRBJ1-4; 7 bases map to TRBD1. Unmatched junction bases numbered 7, after V lost 6 bases and J lost 0 bases. Germline assignment: CDR1 DFQATT and CDR2 SNEGSKA (reference sequence). The CDR3 is made up of 15 amino acids. Here the CDR3 reads CSANRGSATNEKLFF. In nucleotides, the CDR3 is TGCAGTGCAAACAGGGGCTCCGCAACTAATGAAAAACTGTTTTTT.